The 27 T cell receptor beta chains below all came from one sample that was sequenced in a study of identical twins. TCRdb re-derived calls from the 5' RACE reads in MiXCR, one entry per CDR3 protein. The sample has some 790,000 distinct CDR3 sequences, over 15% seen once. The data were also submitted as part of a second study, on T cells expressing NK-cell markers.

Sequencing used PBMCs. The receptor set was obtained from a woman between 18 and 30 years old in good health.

In DNA, the CDR3 is TGCAGGGCGGCCAGGGACTATGGCTACACCTTC. Encoded protein: CRAARDYGYTF. The chain combines TRBV20-1 with TRBJ1-2, with D possibly TRBD1 on 5 matching bases. The germline V gene encodes CDR1 DFQATT and CDR2 SNEGSKA (reference sequence). The CDR3 runs to 11 residues.

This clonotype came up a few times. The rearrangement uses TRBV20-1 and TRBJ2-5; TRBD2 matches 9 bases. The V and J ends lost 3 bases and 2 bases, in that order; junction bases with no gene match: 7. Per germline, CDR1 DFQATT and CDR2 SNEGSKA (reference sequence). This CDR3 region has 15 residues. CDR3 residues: CSARPLAGNQETQYF. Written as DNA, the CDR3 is TGCAGTGCTAGGCCGCTAGCGGGAAATCAAGAGACCCAGTACTTC.

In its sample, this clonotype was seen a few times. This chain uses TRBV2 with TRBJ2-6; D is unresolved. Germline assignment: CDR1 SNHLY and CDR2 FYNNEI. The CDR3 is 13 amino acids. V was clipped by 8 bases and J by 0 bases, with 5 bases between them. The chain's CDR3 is CASFRSGANVLTF. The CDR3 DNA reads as TGTGCCAGCTTCCGCTCTGGGGCCAACGTCCTGACTTTC.

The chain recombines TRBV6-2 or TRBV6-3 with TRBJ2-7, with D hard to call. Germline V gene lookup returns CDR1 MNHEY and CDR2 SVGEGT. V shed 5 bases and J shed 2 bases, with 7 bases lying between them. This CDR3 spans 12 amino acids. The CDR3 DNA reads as TGTGCCAGCAGTACGAGGACCTACGAGCAGTACTTC. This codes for CASSTRTYEQYF.

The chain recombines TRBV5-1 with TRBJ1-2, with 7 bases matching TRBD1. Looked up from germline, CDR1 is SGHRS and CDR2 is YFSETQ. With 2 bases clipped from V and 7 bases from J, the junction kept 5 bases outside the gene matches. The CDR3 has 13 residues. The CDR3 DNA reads TGCGCCAGCAGCTTATACAGGGGTCCTGGCTACACCTTC. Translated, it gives CASSLYRGPGYTF.

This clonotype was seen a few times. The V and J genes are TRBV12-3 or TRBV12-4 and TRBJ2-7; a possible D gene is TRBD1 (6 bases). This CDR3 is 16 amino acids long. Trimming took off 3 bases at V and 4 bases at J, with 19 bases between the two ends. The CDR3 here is CASSFVTGTRVYEQYF. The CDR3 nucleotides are TGTGCCAGCAGTTTCGTCACCGGGACAAGAGTTTACGAGCAGTACTTC.

This CDR3 reads CASSPGLTSYEQYF. As DNA, the CDR3 is TGTGCCAGCAGCCCCGGCCTCACCTCCTACGAGCAGTACTTC. V is TRBV9 and J is TRBJ2-7; D is unclear. Per the germline V gene, CDR1 is SGDLS and CDR2 is YYNGEE. The length of the CDR3 is 14 residues. V lost 4 bases, J lost 0 bases, and 11 bases lay in between.

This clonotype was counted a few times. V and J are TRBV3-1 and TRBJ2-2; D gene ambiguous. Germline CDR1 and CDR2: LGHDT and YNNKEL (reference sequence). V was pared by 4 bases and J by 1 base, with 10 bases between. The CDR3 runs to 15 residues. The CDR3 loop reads CASSPWPKNTGELFF. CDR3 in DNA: TGTGCCAGCAGCCCCTGGCCGAAGAACACCGGGGAGCTGTTTTTT.

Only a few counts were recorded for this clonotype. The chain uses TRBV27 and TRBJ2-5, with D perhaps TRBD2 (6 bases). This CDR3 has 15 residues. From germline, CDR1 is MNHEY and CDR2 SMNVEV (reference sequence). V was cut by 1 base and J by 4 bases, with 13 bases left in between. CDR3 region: CASSLFGGSAETQYF. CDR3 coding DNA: TGTGCCAGCAGTTTATTCGGGGGAAGCGCAGAGACCCAGTACTTC.

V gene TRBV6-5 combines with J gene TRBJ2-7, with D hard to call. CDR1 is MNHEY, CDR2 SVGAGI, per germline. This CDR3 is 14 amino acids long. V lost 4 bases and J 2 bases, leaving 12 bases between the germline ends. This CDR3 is CASSLYPGPYEQYF. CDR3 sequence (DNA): TGTGCCAGCAGTTTATATCCAGGTCCCTACGAGCAGTACTTC.

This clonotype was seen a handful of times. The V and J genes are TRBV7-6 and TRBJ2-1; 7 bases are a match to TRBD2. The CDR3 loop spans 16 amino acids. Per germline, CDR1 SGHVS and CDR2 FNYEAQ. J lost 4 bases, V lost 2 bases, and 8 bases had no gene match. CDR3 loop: CASSLHGDSGYNEQFF. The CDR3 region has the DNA TGTGCCAGCAGCTTACATGGCGATAGCGGGTACAATGAGCAGTTCTTC.

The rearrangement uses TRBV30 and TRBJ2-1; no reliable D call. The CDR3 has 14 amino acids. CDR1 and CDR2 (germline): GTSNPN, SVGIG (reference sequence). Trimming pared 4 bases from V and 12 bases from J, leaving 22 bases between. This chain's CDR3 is CAWKVQRENSGQFF. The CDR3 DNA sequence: TGTGCCTGGAAGGTCCAGAGAGAGAACAGTGGGCAGTTCTTC.

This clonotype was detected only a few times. The CDR3 sequence is CASSFGPPGGNYGYTF. The CDR3 bases are TGTGCCAGCAGTTTCGGGCCCCCGGGAGGGAACTATGGCTACACCTTC. This sequence joins TRBV12-3 or TRBV12-4 and TRBJ1-2, with D unclear. This CDR3 is 16 amino acids long. Trimming pared 3 bases from V and 2 bases from J, leaving 16 bases between.

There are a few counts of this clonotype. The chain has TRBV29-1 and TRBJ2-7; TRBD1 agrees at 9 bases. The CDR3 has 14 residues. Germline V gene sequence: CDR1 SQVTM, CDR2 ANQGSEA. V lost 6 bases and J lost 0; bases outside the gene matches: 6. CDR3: CSVADRGISYEQYF. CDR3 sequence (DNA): TGCAGCGTAGCCGACAGGGGGATCTCCTACGAGCAGTACTTC.

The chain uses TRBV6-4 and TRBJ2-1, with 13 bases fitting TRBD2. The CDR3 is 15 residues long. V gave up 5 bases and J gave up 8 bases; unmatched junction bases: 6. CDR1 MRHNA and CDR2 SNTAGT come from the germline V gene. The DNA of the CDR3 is TGTGCCAGCAGTCCGGGACTAGCGGGATGGCATGAGCAGTTCTTC. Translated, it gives CASSPGLAGWHEQFF.

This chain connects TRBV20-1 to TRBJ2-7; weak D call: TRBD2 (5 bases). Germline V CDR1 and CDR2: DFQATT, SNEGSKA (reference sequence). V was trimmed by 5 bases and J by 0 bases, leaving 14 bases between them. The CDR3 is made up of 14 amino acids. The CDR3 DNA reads TGCAGTGCTGGTGACTACGCCAGCTCCTACGAGCAGTACTTC. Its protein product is CSAGDYASSYEQYF.

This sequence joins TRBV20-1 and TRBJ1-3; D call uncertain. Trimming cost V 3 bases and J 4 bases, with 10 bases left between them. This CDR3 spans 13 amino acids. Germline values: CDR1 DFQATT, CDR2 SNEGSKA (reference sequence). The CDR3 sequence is CSASPTRGNTIYF. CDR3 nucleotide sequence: TGCAGTGCTAGCCCGACGAGAGGAAACACCATATATTTT.

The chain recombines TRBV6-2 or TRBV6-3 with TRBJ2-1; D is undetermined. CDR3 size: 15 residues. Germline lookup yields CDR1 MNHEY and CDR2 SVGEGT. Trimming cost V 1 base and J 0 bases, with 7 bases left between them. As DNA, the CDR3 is TGTGCCAGCAGTTACTTCACGGGCTCCTACAATGAGCAGTTCTTC. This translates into CASSYFTGSYNEQFF.

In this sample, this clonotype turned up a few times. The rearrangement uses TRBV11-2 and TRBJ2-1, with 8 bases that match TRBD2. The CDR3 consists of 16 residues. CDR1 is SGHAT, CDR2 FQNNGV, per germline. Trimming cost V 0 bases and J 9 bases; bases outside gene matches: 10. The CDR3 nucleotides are TGTGCCAGCAGCTTAGATCCGGGGGGGCCATTTGGTGAGCAGTTCTTC. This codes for CASSLDPGGPFGEQFF.

The CDR3 region has the DNA TGTGCCAGCACCCGTACGCAATACGAGCAGTACTTC. It encodes CASTRTQYEQYF. J is TRBJ2-7 and V is TRBV11-2; no definite D call. V lost 7 bases to trimming and J lost 4 bases, with 11 bases between them. Germline loops: CDR1 SGHAT, CDR2 FQNNGV. The CDR3 is made up of 12 amino acids.

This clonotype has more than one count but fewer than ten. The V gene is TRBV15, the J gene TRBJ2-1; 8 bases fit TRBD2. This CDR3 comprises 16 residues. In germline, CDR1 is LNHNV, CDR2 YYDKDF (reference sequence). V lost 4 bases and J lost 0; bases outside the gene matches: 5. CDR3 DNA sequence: TGTGCCACCAGCACGACGGGAGGGCCCTCCTACAATGAGCAGTTCTTC. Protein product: CATSTTGGPSYNEQFF.

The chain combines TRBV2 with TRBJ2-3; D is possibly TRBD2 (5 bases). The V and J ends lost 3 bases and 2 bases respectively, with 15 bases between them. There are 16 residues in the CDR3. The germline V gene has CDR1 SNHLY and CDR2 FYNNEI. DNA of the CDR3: TGTGCCAGCAGTGAGAGCGGACCCACTCTCACAGATACGCAGTATTTT. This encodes CASSESGPTLTDTQYF.

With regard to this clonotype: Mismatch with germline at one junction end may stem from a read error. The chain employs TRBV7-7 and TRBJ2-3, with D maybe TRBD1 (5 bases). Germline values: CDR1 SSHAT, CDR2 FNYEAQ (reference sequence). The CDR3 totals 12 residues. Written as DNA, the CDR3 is TGTGCTAGCAGTACGCAGGGTGGAACGCAGTATTTT. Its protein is CASSTQGGTQYF.

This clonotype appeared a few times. CDR3 coding DNA: TGCAGTGCTCTCGACAGTGGCTACACCTTC. Its protein product is CSALDSGYTF. The chain joins TRBV20-1 to TRBJ1-2, with D perhaps TRBD1 (5 bases). This CDR3 contains 10 residues. The V gene's germline CDR1 is DFQATT and CDR2 SNEGSKA (reference sequence). Trimming pared 5 bases from V and 7 bases from J, leaving 8 bases between.

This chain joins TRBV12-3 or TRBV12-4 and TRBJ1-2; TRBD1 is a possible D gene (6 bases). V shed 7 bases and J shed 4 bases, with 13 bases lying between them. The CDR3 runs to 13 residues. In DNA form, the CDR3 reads TGTGCCAGCACCCAGGGGCCTGTCTATGGCTACACCTTC. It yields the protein CASTQGPVYGYTF.

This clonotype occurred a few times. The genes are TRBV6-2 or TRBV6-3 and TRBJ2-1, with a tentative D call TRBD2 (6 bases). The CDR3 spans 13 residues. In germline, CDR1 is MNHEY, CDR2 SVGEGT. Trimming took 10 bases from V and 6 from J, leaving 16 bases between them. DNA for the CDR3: TGTGCCACCCGGGGGAAGACGAGCAATGAGCAGTTCTTC. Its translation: CATRGKTSNEQFF.

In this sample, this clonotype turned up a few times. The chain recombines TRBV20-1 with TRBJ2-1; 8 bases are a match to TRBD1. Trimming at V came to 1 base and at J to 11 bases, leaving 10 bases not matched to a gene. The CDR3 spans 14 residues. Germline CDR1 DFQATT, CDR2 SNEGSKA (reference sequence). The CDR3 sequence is CSARVPIGQGQQFF. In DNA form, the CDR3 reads TGCAGTGCTAGAGTTCCCATCGGACAGGGCCAGCAGTTCTTC.